The rows below give T cell receptor beta chains drawn from one sample of a study of human T cells and chemical hapten exposure. TCRdb itself ran the RACE reads through MiXCR, one entry per CDR3 protein. This sample yields a few hundred thousand distinct CDR3 sequences, of which roughly 6.3% are seen a single time; about 5.4% belongs to the top ten. The input for sequencing was whole blood, taken in connection with sensitization to the hapten diphenylcyclopropenone (DPC). The source is a woman in her late teens or twenties with alopecia areata. Some clones in this sample may be carry-over from other donors' samples. CDR3s include the opening cysteine and the closing phenylalanine or tryptophan. A D gene is named only where the DNA matches it firmly. Rows may omit the clone size; those that give it use once, few, many or a size class.

clone size: many; D gene: TRBD2; J gene: TRBJ2-4; V gene: TRBV5-1; CDR3 protein: CASSPLSPGGIQYF; CDR3 DNA: TGCGCCAGCAGCCCCTTGAGTCCGGGGGGCATTCAGTACTTC
clone size: many; D gene: TRBD1; J gene: TRBJ1-2; V gene: TRBV2; CDR3 protein: CASSEDQTGGHGYTF; CDR3 DNA: TGTGCCAGCAGTGAAGATCAAACAGGGGGCCATGGCTACACCTTC
clone size: many; D gene: NA; J gene: TRBJ1-1; V gene: TRBV6-1; CDR3 protein: CASTNAKHAFF; CDR3 DNA: TGTGCCAGCACTAATGCCAAGCACGCTTTCTTT
clone size: NA; D gene: NA; J gene: TRBJ2-2; V gene: TRBV18; CDR3 protein: CASSPRAGELFF; CDR3 DNA: TGTGCCAGCTCACCACGTGCCGGGGAGCTGTTTTTT
clone size: NA; D gene: NA; J gene: TRBJ1-1; V gene: TRBV7-6; CDR3 protein: CASSDTQGLDTEAFF; CDR3 DNA: TGTGCCAGCAGCGACACACAGGGCCTAGACACTGAAGCTTTCTTT
clone size: many; D gene: NA; J gene: TRBJ1-1; V gene: TRBV6-2/TRBV6-3; CDR3 protein: CASSYSTQLGTEAFF; CDR3 DNA: TGTGCCAGCAGTTACTCGACACAGTTGGGCACTGAAGCTTTCTTT
clone size: few; D gene: NA; J gene: TRBJ1-4; V gene: TRBV19; CDR3 protein: CASSIYREKLFF; CDR3 DNA: TGTGCCAGTAGTATATACCGTGAAAAACTGTTTTTT
clone size: many; D gene: TRBD1; J gene: TRBJ1-6; V gene: TRBV5-6; CDR3 protein: CASSRWDSVPSKSPLHF; CDR3 DNA: TGTGCCAGCAGCCGGTGGGACAGTGTTCCCTCAAAGTCACCCCTCCACTTT
clone size: many; D gene: NA; J gene: TRBJ1-3; V gene: TRBV2; CDR3 protein: CASSEARSPGISGNTIYF; CDR3 DNA: TGTGCCAGCAGTGAAGCTCGATCGCCAGGCATCTCTGGAAACACCATATATTTT
clone size: few; D gene: NA; J gene: TRBJ2-3; V gene: TRBV20-1; CDR3 protein: CSASQGTDTQYF; CDR3 DNA: TGCAGTGCTAGTCAGGGCACAGATACGCAGTATTTT
clone size: many; D gene: TRBD1; J gene: TRBJ1-2; V gene: TRBV6-2/TRBV6-3; CDR3 protein: CASSYDGQGYGYTF; CDR3 DNA: TGTGCCAGCAGTTACGACGGACAGGGGTATGGCTACACCTTC
clone size: few; D gene: NA; J gene: TRBJ2-5; V gene: TRBV5-6; CDR3 protein: CASSLALGRDQETQYF; CDR3 DNA: TGTGCCAGCAGCTTGGCCTTAGGCAGGGACCAAGAGACCCAGTACTTC
clone size: many; D gene: NA; J gene: TRBJ1-2; V gene: TRBV6-5; CDR3 protein: CASSYSTSQHGYTF; CDR3 DNA: TGTGCCAGCAGTTACTCGACGTCACAGCATGGCTACACCTTC
clone size: NA; D gene: NA; J gene: TRBJ2-5; V gene: TRBV5-8; CDR3 protein: CASSLYGVFQETQYF; CDR3 DNA: TGTGCCAGCAGCTTGTACGGCGTTTTTCAAGAGACCCAGTACTTC
clone size: many; D gene: NA; J gene: TRBJ2-1; V gene: TRBV6-2/TRBV6-3; CDR3 protein: CASRKQGGEQFF; CDR3 DNA: TGTGCCAGCAGAAAACAGGGAGGTGAGCAGTTCTTC
clone size: many; D gene: NA; J gene: TRBJ1-1; V gene: TRBV20-1; CDR3 protein: CSARDLKGTKAFF; CDR3 DNA: TGCAGTGCTAGAGATCTCAAAGGTACTAAAGCTTTCTTT
clone size: many; D gene: TRBD1; J gene: TRBJ1-5; V gene: TRBV6-2/TRBV6-3; CDR3 protein: CASSSGQGTFNQPQHF; CDR3 DNA: TGTGCCAGCAGTTCGGGACAGGGGACTTTCAATCAGCCCCAGCATTTT
clone size: many; D gene: TRBD1; J gene: TRBJ1-2; V gene: TRBV9; CDR3 protein: CASSVGTGMIANYGYTF; CDR3 DNA: TGTGCCAGCAGCGTAGGGACAGGGATGATAGCTAACTATGGCTACACCTTC
clone size: NA; D gene: NA; J gene: TRBJ1-4; V gene: TRBV15; CDR3 protein: CATSRDPEANEKLFF; CDR3 DNA: TGTGCCACCAGCAGAGATCCAGAGGCTAATGAAAAACTGTTTTTT
clone size: few; D gene: NA; J gene: TRBJ1-3; V gene: TRBV5-1; CDR3 protein: CASSLGPPSGNTIYF; CDR3 DNA: TGCGCCAGCAGCTTGGGTCCGCCGTCTGGAAACACCATATATTTT
clone size: few; D gene: NA; J gene: TRBJ1-2; V gene: TRBV4-1; CDR3 protein: CASSPTTLNYGYTF; CDR3 DNA: TGCGCCAGCAGCCCAACGACACTTAACTATGGCTACACCTTC
clone size: few; D gene: NA; J gene: TRBJ1-2; V gene: TRBV11-2; CDR3 protein: CASSLQTGPYGYTF; CDR3 DNA: TGTGCCAGCAGCCTCCAGACAGGACCCTATGGCTACACCTTC
clone size: few; D gene: TRBD1; J gene: TRBJ2-7; V gene: TRBV20-1; CDR3 protein: CSAPPAGTVSYEQYF; CDR3 DNA: TGCAGTGCCCCTCCCGCCGGGACAGTCTCTTACGAGCAGTACTTC
clone size: NA; D gene: NA; J gene: TRBJ1-1; V gene: TRBV5-4; CDR3 protein: CASSIGKTSEAFF; CDR3 DNA: TGTGCCAGCAGCATAGGGAAGACATCCGAAGCTTTCTTT
clone size: NA; D gene: TRBD2; J gene: TRBJ2-1; V gene: TRBV7-2; CDR3 protein: CASSPQPGLANNEQFF; CDR3 DNA: TGTGCCAGCAGCCCACAACCGGGACTAGCGAATAATGAGCAGTTCTTC
clone size: many; D gene: NA; J gene: TRBJ1-6; V gene: TRBV9; CDR3 protein: CASSGDGNSPLHF; CDR3 DNA: TGTGCCAGCAGTGGGGACGGGAATTCACCCCTCCACTTT
clone size: many; D gene: NA; J gene: TRBJ2-5; V gene: TRBV6-5; CDR3 protein: CASSSTKKETQYF; CDR3 DNA: TGTGCCAGCAGCTCCACTAAGAAAGAGACCCAGTACTTC
clone size: few; D gene: TRBD1; J gene: TRBJ2-5; V gene: TRBV6-5; CDR3 protein: CASSRTGGEPQYF; CDR3 DNA: TGTGCCAGCAGCCGTACAGGGGGCGAGCCCCAGTACTTC
clone size: few; D gene: TRBD2; J gene: TRBJ2-7; V gene: TRBV20-1; CDR3 protein: CSAREGTSKSYEQYF; CDR3 DNA: TGCAGTGCTAGAGAGGGGACTAGTAAGTCCTACGAGCAGTACTTC
clone size: few; D gene: TRBD2; J gene: TRBJ2-6; V gene: TRBV9; CDR3 protein: CASSVGPQRGSSGANVLTF; CDR3 DNA: TGTGCCAGCAGCGTAGGACCCCAGCGGGGCTCCTCTGGGGCCAACGTCCTGACTTTC
clone size: NA; D gene: NA; J gene: TRBJ2-1; V gene: TRBV10-3; CDR3 protein: CAIRYSPVYNEQFF; CDR3 DNA: TGTGCCATCAGGTACTCCCCCGTTTACAATGAGCAGTTCTTC
clone size: few; D gene: TRBD2; J gene: TRBJ2-3; V gene: TRBV6-2/TRBV6-3; CDR3 protein: CASSPPSGSSTDTQYF; CDR3 DNA: TGTGCCAGCAGTCCTCCTAGCGGAAGTAGCACAGATACGCAGTATTTT
clone size: many; D gene: NA; J gene: TRBJ2-3; V gene: TRBV14; CDR3 protein: CASSHASPDTQYF; CDR3 DNA: TGTGCCAGCAGCCACGCTTCTCCAGATACGCAGTATTTT
clone size: NA; D gene: NA; J gene: TRBJ1-2; V gene: TRBV7-9; CDR3 protein: CASSFPRQDIYGYTF; CDR3 DNA: TGTGCCAGCAGCTTTCCCCGACAGGATATCTATGGCTACACCTTC
clone size: few; D gene: NA; J gene: TRBJ1-1; V gene: TRBV18; CDR3 protein: CASSQRESLNTEAFF; CDR3 DNA: TGTGCCAGCTCACAGCGGGAGAGCCTGAACACTGAAGCTTTCTTT
clone size: few; D gene: TRBD1; J gene: TRBJ1-2; V gene: TRBV5-1; CDR3 protein: CASSLSPGTGRRNYGYTF; CDR3 DNA: TGCGCCAGCAGCCTAAGTCCCGGGACAGGCCGACGTAACTATGGCTACACCTTC
clone size: many; D gene: NA; J gene: TRBJ2-1; V gene: TRBV20-1; CDR3 protein: CSARGSRGNEQFF; CDR3 DNA: TGCAGTGCTAGAGGATCGAGGGGTAATGAGCAGTTCTTC
clone size: many; D gene: TRBD1; J gene: TRBJ1-1; V gene: TRBV20-1; CDR3 protein: CSARDVGQGNTEAFF; CDR3 DNA: TGCAGTGCTAGAGACGTAGGACAGGGTAACACTGAAGCTTTCTTT
clone size: NA; D gene: NA; J gene: TRBJ1-1; V gene: TRBV24-1; CDR3 protein: CATSDLGQDMNTEAFF; CDR3 DNA: TGTGCCACCAGTGATTTAGGGCAGGACATGAACACTGAAGCTTTCTTT
clone size: few; D gene: TRBD1; J gene: TRBJ2-5; V gene: TRBV12-3/TRBV12-4; CDR3 protein: CASSLTGTGYQETQYF; CDR3 DNA: TGTGCCAGCAGTTTAACCGGGACAGGGTACCAAGAGACCCAGTACTTC